The 18 T cell receptor beta chains given below trace back to one sample, sequenced in a study of cytomegalovirus exposure and HLA in healthy donors. PCR amplification relied on 60 Vbeta primers (plus 13 Jbeta primers). The method was immunoSEQ multiplex PCR; TCRdb's version includes in-frame clones alone and lacks a portion of them. The repertoire holds some 70,000 clones, with 65% to 70% as singletons. The sample was PBMCs. The receptor source for this set is a woman aged 30 to 39 in good health and CMV-seronegative.

This clone came up a few times. The chain uses TRBV6-5 and TRBJ2-7; perhaps TRBD2 as D (5 bases). V lost 10 bases and J 3 bases, leaving 13 bases between the germline ends. This CDR3 has 12 residues. The germline gives CDR1 MNHEY, CDR2 SVGAGI. CDR3 bases: TGTGCCACCAAGCGGTCAGACTACGAGCAGTACTTC. It specifies CATKRSDYEQYF.

This chain uses TRBV7-9 with TRBJ1-2, with D possibly matching TRBD1 (6 bases). The CDR3 extends over 14 amino acids. V was pared by 5 bases and J by 7 bases, with 17 bases between. Germline V lookup: CDR1 SEHNR, CDR2 FQNEAQ (reference sequence). CDR3 coding DNA: TGTGCCAGCAGCCCACCGACGGGGGGGCCTGGCTACACCTTC. Protein: CASSPPTGGPGYTF.

As to this clone: The sample carries other DNA sequences with the same CDR3. The J gene is TRBJ2-7, the V gene TRBV4-3, with 10 positions matching TRBD1. Germline V gene data show CDR1 as LGHNA and CDR2 as YSLEER. The length of the CDR3 is 16 residues. V gave up 3 bases and J gave up 2 bases; unmatched junction bases: 7. CDR3 nucleotides: TGCGCCAGCAGCCAGTCCGGGACAGGGGAGACCTACGAGCAGTACTTC. It encodes CASSQSGTGETYEQYF.

This clone has only a few counts. The rearrangement links TRBV4-2 to TRBJ2-3; no definite D call. V was cut by 1 base and J by 8 bases, with 22 bases left in between. Germline values: CDR1 LGHNA, CDR2 YNFKEQ. The CDR3 covers 17 residues. CDR3 coding DNA: TGTGCCAGCAGCCAAGGGAAGACGGAACACCGTCCAGGTACGCAGTATTTT. Amino acids: CASSQGKTEHRPGTQYF.

This rearrangement joins TRBV5-4 to TRBJ2-1; a weak D match, TRBD2 (5 bases). V lost 0 bases and J 12 bases, leaving 19 bases between the germline ends. CDR1 SGHNT and CDR2 YYREEE come from the germline V gene (reference sequence). This CDR3 comprises 15 residues. The CDR3 nucleotides are TGTGCCAGCAGCTTGGGGGTCGGGGAAATACATGGGCAGTTCTTC. Residues: CASSLGVGEIHGQFF.

The V call is TRBV29-1, the J call TRBJ1-2; no reliable D call. Per germline, CDR1 SQVTM and CDR2 ANQGSEA. Trimming took off 5 bases at V and 0 bases at J, with 13 bases between the two ends. The CDR3 is 14 residues long. CDR3 nucleotides: TGCAGCGTTCCACCACGACACTCTAACTATGGCTACACCTTC. Protein product: CSVPPRHSNYGYTF.

The table lists this clone with a count of one. One junction end disagrees with the germline gene, perhaps due to a read error. The chain carries TRBV7-9 and TRBJ2-5; a possible D gene is TRBD2 (6 bases). This CDR3 comprises 12 residues. Germline V gene lookup returns CDR1 SEHNR and CDR2 FQNEAQ (reference sequence). For the CDR3, the DNA is TGTGCCAGCAGCTTAGCGCGACAGCGACTAGACTTC. It specifies CASSLARQRLDF.

This sequence joins TRBV4-2 and TRBJ2-1, with TRBD1 matching 9 bases. Germline trimming cut 3 bases from V and 4 bases from J; bases unmatched to any gene: 7. CDR1 and CDR2 from the germline V gene are LGHNA and YNFKEQ. The CDR3 is made up of 16 amino acids. For the CDR3, the DNA is TGTGCCAGCAGCCATAACACAGGGGGCCGTTACAATGAGCAGTTCTTC. As protein: CASSHNTGGRYNEQFF.

The rearrangement links TRBV10-1 to TRBJ2-7; maybe TRBD2 (5 bases). Germline assignment: CDR1 WNHNN and CDR2 SYGVQD (reference sequence). V was shortened by 4 bases and J by 3 bases, with 10 bases between the two germline ends. The CDR3 spans 13 residues. CDR3 in amino acids: CASSAGTNYEQYF. As DNA, the CDR3 is TGCGCCAGCAGTGCGGGAACTAACTACGAGCAGTACTTC.

This clone was counted only a few times. V usage is TRBV5-8 and J usage is TRBJ1-1; 7 bases fit TRBD1. Losses at the gene ends were 7 bases for V and 5 bases for J; bases not matched to a gene: 5. CDR3 size: 12 residues. The V gene's germline CDR1 is SGHTS and CDR2 YDEGEE. The CDR3 loop reads CASEGQPTEAFF. The CDR3, as DNA: TGTGCCAGCGAGGGACAGCCGACTGAAGCTTTCTTT.

The CDR3 region has the DNA TGTGCCTGGAGTGTAAAATCGGGGGGCGCAGGGGGCTACACCTTC. Protein product: CAWSVKSGGAGGYTF. The V call is TRBV30, the J call TRBJ1-2, with D possibly being TRBD1 (6 bases). The CDR3 loop spans 15 amino acids. Trimming left V 0 bases short and J 8 bases short, with 19 bases between. Germline loops: CDR1 GTSNPN, CDR2 SVGIG (reference sequence).

The V and J genes are TRBV2 and TRBJ2-7; TRBD1 might be the D (5 bases). CDR3 length: 15 amino acids. Trimming removed 7 bases from V and 3 bases from J, with 19 bases in between. Germline V lookup: CDR1 SNHLY, CDR2 FYNNEI. CDR3 DNA: TGTGCCAGCAAAAAAGACAGCGACCAGGGCTACGAGCAGTACTTC. It encodes CASKKDSDQGYEQYF.

The chain combines TRBV5-1 with TRBJ1-1; 8 bases align to TRBD1. Germline V CDR1 and CDR2: SGHRS, YFSETQ. The CDR3 consists of 15 residues. V gave up 5 bases and J gave up 1 base; unmatched junction bases: 7. The CDR3 sequence is CASRSSTGANTEAFF. The CDR3 nucleotides are TGCGCCAGCAGATCCTCGACAGGGGCGAACACTGAAGCTTTCTTT.

This clone has more than one count but fewer than ten. The chain combines TRBV4-3 with TRBJ1-5; no reliable D call. Between the trimmed V and J ends, which lost 2 bases and 2 bases, there was a span of 13 bases. Germline CDR1 LGHNA, CDR2 YSLEER. This CDR3 comprises 16 residues. In DNA form, the CDR3 reads TGCGCCAGCAGCCAACTTTACAGTGGGCGCAATCAGCCCCAGCATTTT. It yields the protein CASSQLYSGRNQPQHF.

The rearrangement uses TRBV28 and TRBJ1-4; TRBD1 matches at 9 bases. The CDR3 is 17 residues long. Losses at the gene ends were 6 bases for V and 2 bases for J; bases not matched to a gene: 10. Germline CDR1 and CDR2: MDHEN and SYDVKM. CDR3 sequence reads: CASRGAQGARTNEKLFF. As DNA, the CDR3 is TGTGCCAGCAGGGGAGCACAGGGGGCGAGGACTAATGAAAAACTGTTTTTT. Complete variable domain (other parts from reference TRBV28 and TRBJ1-4): DVKVTQSSRYLVKRTGEKVFLECVQDMDHENMFWYRQDPGLGLRLIYFSYDVKMKEKGDIPEGYSVSREKKERFSLILESASTNQTSMYLCASRGAQGARTNEKLFFGSGTQLSVL.

The chain employs TRBV7-3 and TRBJ2-5; 8 bases match TRBD2. This CDR3 has 14 amino acids. Trimming removed 5 bases from V and 5 bases from J; junction bases left unmatched: 7. Germline values: CDR1 SGHTA, CDR2 FQGTGA. The DNA for the CDR3 is TGTGCCAGCAGCCCCGGGGGGGCTTCGGAGACCCAGTACTTC. Its protein is CASSPGGASETQYF. Full variable domain (remainder filled in from reference TRBV7-3 and TRBJ2-5): GAGVSQTPSNKVTEKGKYVELRCDPISGHTALYWYRQSLGQGPEFLIYFQGTGAADDSGLPNDRFFAVRPEGSVSTLKIQRTERGDSAVYLCASSPGGASETQYFGPGTRLLVL.

In its sample, this clone was seen a few times. This chain uses TRBV30 with TRBJ1-1; 7 nucleotides agree with TRBD1. CDR3 length equals 11 residues. The V segment lost 8 bases and the J segment 1 base; nucleotides outside the gene matches: 1. Germline CDR1 GTSNPN, CDR2 SVGIG (reference sequence). The CDR3 protein is CARQGNTEAFF. For the CDR3, the DNA is TGTGCCCGACAGGGGAACACTGAAGCTTTCTTT. The full variable domain, with the rest looked up from reference TRBV30 and TRBJ1-1, is SQTIHQWPATLVQPVGSPLSLECTVEGTSNPNLYWYRQAAGRGLQLLFYSVGIGQISSEVPQNLSASRPQDRQFILSSKKLLLSDSGFYLCARQGNTEAFFGQGTRLTVV.

The rearrangement joins TRBV6-1 to TRBJ2-7, with 10 bases fitting TRBD1. The germline V gene encodes CDR1 MNHNS and CDR2 SASEGT. This CDR3 is built from 14 residues. V lost 5 bases and J lost 3; bases outside the gene matches: 4. The CDR3 loop reads CASSQTGGFYEQYF. CDR3 coding DNA: TGTGCCAGCAGTCAGACAGGGGGCTTCTACGAGCAGTACTTC.